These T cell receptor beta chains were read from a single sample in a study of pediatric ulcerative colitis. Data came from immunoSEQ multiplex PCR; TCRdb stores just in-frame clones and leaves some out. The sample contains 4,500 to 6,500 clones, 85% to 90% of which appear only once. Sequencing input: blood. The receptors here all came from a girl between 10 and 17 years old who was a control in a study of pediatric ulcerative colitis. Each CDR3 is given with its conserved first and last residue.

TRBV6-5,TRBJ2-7,CASSYSRLLPEEQYF
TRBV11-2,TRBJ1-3,CASSLGRTGDATIYF
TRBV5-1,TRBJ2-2,CASSSGTGYVGELFF
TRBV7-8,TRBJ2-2,CASSLVWTSGRLELFF
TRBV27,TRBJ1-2,CASSGGQGPTPYGYTF
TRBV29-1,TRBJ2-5,CSVASSGSGETQYF
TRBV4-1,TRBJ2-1,CASSRFGQGDYEQFF
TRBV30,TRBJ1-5,CAWNRGVSQPQHF
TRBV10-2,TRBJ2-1,CASSPSGRAVNEQFF
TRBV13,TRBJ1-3,CASSLGRGQGALGNTIYF
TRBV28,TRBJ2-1,CASSFDWLEGASGSWSYNEQFF
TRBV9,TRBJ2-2,CASSSRERSGELFF
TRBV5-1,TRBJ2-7,CASSLAGTYEQYF
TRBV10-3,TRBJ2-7,CAIRGTNDHEQYF
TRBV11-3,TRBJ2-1,CASSLGGRADEQFF
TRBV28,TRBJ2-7,CASSKGGGTGFHEQYF
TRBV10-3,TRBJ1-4,CAISEGPNEKLFF
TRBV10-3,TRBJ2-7,CAISHRESLDEQYF
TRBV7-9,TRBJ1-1,CASTPQGNTEAFF
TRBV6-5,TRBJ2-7,CASSSWAISDEQYF
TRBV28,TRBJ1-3,CASTPTTTHGNTIYF
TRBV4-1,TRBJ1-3,CASSQDWGTYSGNTIYF
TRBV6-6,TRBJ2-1,CASSGMEQFF
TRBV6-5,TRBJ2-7,CASSYSITGGPYEQYF
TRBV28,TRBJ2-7,CASSLAGGYVDEQYF
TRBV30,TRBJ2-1,CAWSVLAAYNEQFF
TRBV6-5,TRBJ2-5,CASSGSSGGQYF
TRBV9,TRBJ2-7,CASSSLMGLSEQYF
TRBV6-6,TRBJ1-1,CASSQDTEAFF
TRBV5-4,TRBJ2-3,CASSSGLAGVAHTDTQYF
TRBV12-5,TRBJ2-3,CASGLVPASGTITDTQYF
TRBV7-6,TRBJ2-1,CASSLGASGRSYNEQFF
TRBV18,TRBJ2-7,CASSPAGLYEQYF
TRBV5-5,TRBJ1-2,CASSALGTDYGYTF
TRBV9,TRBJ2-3,CASSVGTSGITDTQYF
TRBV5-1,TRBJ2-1,CASSFIAGNSYNEQFF
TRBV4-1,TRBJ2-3,CATSSGSGNTDTQYF
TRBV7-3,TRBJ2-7,CASSSGQGSYEQYF
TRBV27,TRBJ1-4,CASTQAPTVEKLFF
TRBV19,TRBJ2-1,CASSVVSGSRYNEQFF
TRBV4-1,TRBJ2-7,CASSQDRGSGSYEQYF
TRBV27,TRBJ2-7,CASSLGTTYEQYF
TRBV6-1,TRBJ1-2,CASRQEYGYTF
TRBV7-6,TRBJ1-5,CASSSISGTGGDNQPQHF
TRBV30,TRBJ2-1,CAWRGLAGVNEQFF
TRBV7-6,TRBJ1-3,CASSLGDRTRGNTIYF
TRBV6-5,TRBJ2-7,CASSYFHSPYEQYF
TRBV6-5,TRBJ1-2,CASSPGQGDGYTF
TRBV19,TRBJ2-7,CASSIRGTASSYEQYF
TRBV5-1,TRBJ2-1,CASSPDEGLNEQFF
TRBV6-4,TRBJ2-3,CASSTGTGGADTQYF
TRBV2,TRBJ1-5,CASSYKGGNQPQHF
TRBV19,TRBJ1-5,CASSNGEPQHF
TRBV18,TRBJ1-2,CASSPPGRDGYTF
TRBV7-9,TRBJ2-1,CASRVIIAGGTREQFF
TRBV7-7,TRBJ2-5,CASSLEVGGRGETQYF
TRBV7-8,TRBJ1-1,CASSSSAEAFF
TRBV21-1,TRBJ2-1,CASSGRGLAGDEQFF
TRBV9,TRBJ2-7,CASSVGGVAGVYEQYF
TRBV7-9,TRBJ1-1,CASSLAGAENTEAFF